The T cell receptor beta chain described here comes from a study of blood T cell repertoires in COVID-19. V lost 4 bases to trimming and J lost 0 bases; unmatched junction nucleotides: 9. Germline CDR1 reads SGHRS; CDR2 reads YFSETQ. This CDR3 spans 17 amino acids. TCRdb's copy holds only in-frame clones and misses some; the assay was immunoSEQ multiplex PCR. The profile shows about 480,000 clones, nearly 90% of them singletons. This TCR was recovered from a man between 18 and 29 years old with COVID-19, enrolled during active disease. The V and J genes are TRBV5-1 and TRBJ2-7, with 11 bases identical to TRBD2. Sequencing used peripheral blood. CDR3 residues: CASSPGILAGGSYEQYF. As DNA, the CDR3 is TGCGCCAGCAGCCCAGGGATTCTAGCGGGGGGCTCCTACGAGCAGTACTTC. Filled out from reference TRBV5-1 and TRBJ2-7, the complete variable domain reads KAGVTQTPRYLIKTRGQQVTLSCSPISGHRSVSWYQQTPGQGLQFLFEYFSETQRNKGNFPGRFSGRQFSNSRSEMNVSTLELGDSALYLCASSPGILAGGSYEQYFGPGTRLTVT.